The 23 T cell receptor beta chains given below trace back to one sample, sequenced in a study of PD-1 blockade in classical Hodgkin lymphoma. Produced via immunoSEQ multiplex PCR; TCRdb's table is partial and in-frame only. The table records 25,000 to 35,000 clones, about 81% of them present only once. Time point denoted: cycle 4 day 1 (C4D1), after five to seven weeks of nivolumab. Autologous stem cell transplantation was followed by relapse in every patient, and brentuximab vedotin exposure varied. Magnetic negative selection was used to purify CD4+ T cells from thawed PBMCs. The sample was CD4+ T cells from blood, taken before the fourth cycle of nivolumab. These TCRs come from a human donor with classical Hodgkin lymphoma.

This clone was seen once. The CDR3: CASSLVVGTEEKLFF. CDR3 coding DNA: TGTGCCAGCAGCTTAGTTGTCGGAACAGAGGAAAAACTGTTTTTT. V and J are TRBV7-2 and TRBJ1-4; D unclear. The CDR3 is 15 residues long. V gave up 1 base and J gave up 8 bases, with 14 bases separating them. In germline, CDR1 is SGHTA, CDR2 FQGNSA.

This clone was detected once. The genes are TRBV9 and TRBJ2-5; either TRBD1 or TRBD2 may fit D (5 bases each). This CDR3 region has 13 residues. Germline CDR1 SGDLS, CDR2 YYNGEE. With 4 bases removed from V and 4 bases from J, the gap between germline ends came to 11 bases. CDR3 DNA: TGTGCCAGCAGCAAGGGACCGGGAGAGACCCAGTACTTC. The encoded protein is CASSKGPGETQYF.

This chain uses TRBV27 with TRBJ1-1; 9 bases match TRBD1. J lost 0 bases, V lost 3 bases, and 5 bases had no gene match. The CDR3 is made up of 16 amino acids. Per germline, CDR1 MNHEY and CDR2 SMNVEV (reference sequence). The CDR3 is CASSFGTGFMNTEAFF. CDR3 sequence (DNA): TGTGCCAGCAGTTTTGGGACAGGGTTCATGAACACTGAAGCTTTCTTT.

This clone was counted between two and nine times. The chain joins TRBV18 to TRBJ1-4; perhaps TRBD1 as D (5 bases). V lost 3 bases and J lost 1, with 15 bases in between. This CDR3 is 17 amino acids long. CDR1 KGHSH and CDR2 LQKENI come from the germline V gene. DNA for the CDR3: TGTGCCAGCTCACCGCGGGGGGAATCGAGAACTAATGAAAAACTGTTTTTT. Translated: CASSPRGESRTNEKLFF.

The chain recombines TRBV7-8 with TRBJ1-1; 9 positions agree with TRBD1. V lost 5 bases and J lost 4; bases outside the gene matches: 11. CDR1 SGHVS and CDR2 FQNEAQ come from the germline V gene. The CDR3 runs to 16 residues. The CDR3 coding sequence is TGTGCCAGCAGCGTTGCCGGGACAGGGATAGGCACTGAAGCTTTCTTT. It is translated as CASSVAGTGIGTEAFF. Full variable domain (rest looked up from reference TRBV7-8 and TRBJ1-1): GAGVSQSPRYKVAKRGQDVALRCDPISGHVSLFWYQQALGQGPEFLTYFQNEAQLDKSGLPSDRFFAERPEGSVSTLKIQRTQQEDSAVYLCASSVAGTGIGTEAFFGQGTRLTVV.

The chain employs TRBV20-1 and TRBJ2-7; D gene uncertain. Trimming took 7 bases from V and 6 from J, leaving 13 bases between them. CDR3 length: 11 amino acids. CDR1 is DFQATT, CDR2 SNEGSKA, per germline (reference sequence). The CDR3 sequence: CSVRKVTEQYF. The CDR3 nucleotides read TGCAGTGTCCGCAAAGTGACCGAGCAGTACTTC.

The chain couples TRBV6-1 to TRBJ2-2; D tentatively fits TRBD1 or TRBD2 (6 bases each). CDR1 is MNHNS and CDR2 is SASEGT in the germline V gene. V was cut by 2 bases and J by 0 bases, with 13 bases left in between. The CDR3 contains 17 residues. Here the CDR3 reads CASSEIGGASNTGELFF. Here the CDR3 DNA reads TGTGCCAGCAGTGAAATCGGGGGCGCCTCGAACACCGGGGAGCTGTTTTTT.

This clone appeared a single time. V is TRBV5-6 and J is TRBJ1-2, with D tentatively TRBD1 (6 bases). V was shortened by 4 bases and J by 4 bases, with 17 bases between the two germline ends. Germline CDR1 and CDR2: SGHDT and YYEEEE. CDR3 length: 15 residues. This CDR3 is CASSLPTGLSYGYTF. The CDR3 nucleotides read TGTGCCAGCAGCCTTCCGACAGGTTTATCCTATGGCTACACCTTC.

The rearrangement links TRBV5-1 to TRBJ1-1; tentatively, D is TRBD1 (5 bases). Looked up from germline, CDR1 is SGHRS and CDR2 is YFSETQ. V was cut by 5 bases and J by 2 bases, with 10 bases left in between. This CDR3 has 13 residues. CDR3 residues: CASSPGGNTEAFF. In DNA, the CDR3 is TGCGCCAGCAGTCCTGGGGGAAACACTGAAGCTTTCTTT.

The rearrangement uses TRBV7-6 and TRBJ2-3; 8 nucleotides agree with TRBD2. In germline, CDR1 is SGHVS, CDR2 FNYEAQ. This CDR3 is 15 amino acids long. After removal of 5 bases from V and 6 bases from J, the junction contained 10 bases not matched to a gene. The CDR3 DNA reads TGTGCCAGCAGCCCCTTAGCGGGGTGGGGGGATACGCAGTATTTT. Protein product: CASSPLAGWGDTQYF.

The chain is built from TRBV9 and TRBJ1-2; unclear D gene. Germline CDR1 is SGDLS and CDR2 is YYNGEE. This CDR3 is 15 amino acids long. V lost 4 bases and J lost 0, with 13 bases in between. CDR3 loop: CASSHGRSPNYGYTF. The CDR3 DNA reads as TGTGCCAGCAGCCATGGACGGTCCCCTAACTATGGCTACACCTTC.

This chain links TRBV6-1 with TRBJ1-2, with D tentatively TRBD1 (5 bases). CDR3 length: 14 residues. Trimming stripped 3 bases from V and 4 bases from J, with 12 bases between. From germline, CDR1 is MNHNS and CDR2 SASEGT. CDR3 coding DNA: TGTGCCAGCAGTGACTGGGGGAGCGGCTATGGCTACACCTTC. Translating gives CASSDWGSGYGYTF.

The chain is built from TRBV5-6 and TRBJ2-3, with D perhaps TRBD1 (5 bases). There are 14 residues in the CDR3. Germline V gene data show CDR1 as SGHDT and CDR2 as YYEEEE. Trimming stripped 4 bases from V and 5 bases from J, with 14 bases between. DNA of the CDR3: TGTGCCAGCAGCCCGGAACAGGCTATAGATACGCAGTATTTT. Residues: CASSPEQAIDTQYF. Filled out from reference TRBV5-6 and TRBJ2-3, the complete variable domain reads DAGVTQSPTHLIKTRGQQVTLRCSPKSGHDTVSWYQQALGQGPQFIFQYYEEEERQRGNFPDRFSGHQFPNYSSELNVNALLLGDSALYLCASSPEQAIDTQYFGPGTRLTVL.

CDR3 amino acids: CASSLSAANTEAFF. The CDR3, as DNA: TGCGCCAGCAGCTTGTCAGCCGCGAACACTGAAGCTTTCTTT. The gene calls are TRBV5-1 and TRBJ1-1; D remains ambiguous. V lost 1 base, J lost 1 base, and 8 bases lay in between. Germline CDR1 reads SGHRS; CDR2 reads YFSETQ. This CDR3 has 14 amino acids.

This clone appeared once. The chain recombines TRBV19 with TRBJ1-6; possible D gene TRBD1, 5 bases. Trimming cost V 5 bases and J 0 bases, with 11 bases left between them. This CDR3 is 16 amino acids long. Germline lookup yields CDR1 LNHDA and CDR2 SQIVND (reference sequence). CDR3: CASSFDRNSYNSPLHF. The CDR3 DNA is TGTGCCAGTAGTTTTGACAGAAACTCCTATAATTCACCCCTCCACTTT.

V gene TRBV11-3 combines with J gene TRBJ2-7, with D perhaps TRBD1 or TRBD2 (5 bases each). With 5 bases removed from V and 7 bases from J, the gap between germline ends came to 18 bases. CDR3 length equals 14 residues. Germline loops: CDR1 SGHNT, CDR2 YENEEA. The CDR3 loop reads CASSASPRGTEQYF. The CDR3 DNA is TGTGCCAGCAGCGCCTCGCCGAGGGGCACGGAGCAGTACTTC.

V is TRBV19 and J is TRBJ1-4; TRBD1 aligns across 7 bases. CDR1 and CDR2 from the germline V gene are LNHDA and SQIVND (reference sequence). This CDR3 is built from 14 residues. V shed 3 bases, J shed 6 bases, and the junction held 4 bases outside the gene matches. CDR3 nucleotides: TGTGCCAGTAGTATGGTCGACAGGGATGAAAAACTGTTTTTT. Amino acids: CASSMVDRDEKLFF.

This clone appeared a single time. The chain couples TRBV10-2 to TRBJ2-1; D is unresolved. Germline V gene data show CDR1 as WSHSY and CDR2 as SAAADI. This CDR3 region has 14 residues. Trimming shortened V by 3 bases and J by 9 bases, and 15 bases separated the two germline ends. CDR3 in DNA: TGCGCCAGCAGTGACGTAGGAGATTTTAGTGAGCAGTTCTTC. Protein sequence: CASSDVGDFSEQFF.

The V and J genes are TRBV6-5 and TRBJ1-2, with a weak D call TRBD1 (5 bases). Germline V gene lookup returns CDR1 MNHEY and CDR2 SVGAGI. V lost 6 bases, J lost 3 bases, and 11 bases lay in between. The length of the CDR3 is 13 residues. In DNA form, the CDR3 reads TGTGCCAGCAGCAGAACAGGAGACTATGGCTACACCTTC. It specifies CASSRTGDYGYTF.

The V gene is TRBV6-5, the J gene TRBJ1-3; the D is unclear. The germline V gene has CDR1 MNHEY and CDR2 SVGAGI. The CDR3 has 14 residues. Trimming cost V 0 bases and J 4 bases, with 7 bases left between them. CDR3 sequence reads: CASSYSEHGNTIYF. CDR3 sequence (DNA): TGTGCCAGCAGTTACTCTGAACACGGAAACACCATATATTTT.

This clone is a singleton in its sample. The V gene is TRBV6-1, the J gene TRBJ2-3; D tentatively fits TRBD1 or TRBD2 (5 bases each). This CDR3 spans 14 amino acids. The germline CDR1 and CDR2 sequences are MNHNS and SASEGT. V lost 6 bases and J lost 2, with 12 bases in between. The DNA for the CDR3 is TGTGCCAGCAGGGTAGGGACGGACACAGATACGCAGTATTTT. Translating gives CASRVGTDTDTQYF.

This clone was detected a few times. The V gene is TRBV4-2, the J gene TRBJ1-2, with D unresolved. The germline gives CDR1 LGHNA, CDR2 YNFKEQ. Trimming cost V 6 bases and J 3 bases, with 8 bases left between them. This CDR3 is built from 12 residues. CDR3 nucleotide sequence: TGTGCCAGCAGTCAAAGCCACTATGGCTACACCTTC. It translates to CASSQSHYGYTF.

DNA for the CDR3: TGTGCCAGCAGTCCTATTAGCGGGGGGGCCTACGAGCAGTACTTC. Translating gives CASSPISGGAYEQYF. J is TRBJ2-7 and V is TRBV28; TRBD2 matches 11 bases. V lost 5 bases to trimming and J lost 2 bases; unmatched junction nucleotides: 5. This CDR3 comprises 15 residues. Germline lookup yields CDR1 MDHEN and CDR2 SYDVKM.